These 24 T cell receptor beta chains originate from one sample sequenced in a study of blood T cell repertoires in COVID-19. Profiling relied on immunoSEQ multiplex PCR, and the TCRdb table lists in-frame clones only, not all of them. The table lists about 50,000 clones, 86% of them singletons. The source material was peripheral blood. The source of these receptors is a woman aged 60-70 years with acute or convalescent COVID-19.

This chain links TRBV12-3 or TRBV12-4 with TRBJ1-2; TRBD1 might be the D (6 bases). The CDR3 sequence is 12 residues long. Deletions cut 3 bases from V and 6 bases from J, with 8 bases between. CDR3 nucleotides: TGTGCCAGCAGTTTTTCAGGGGATGGCTACACCTTC. Encoded protein: CASSFSGDGYTF.

The chain carries TRBV7-3 and TRBJ2-3, with 9 bases lining up with TRBD1. Germline CDR1 is SGHTA and CDR2 is FQGTGA. Unmatched junction bases numbered 12, after V lost 4 bases and J lost 7 bases. The CDR3 runs 16 residues. CDR3 region: CASSSRSGTGTNTQYF. The CDR3 nucleotides read TGTGCCAGCAGCTCACGATCCGGGACAGGGACTAATACGCAGTATTTT.

This clone was counted between two and nine times. The genes are TRBV2 and TRBJ1-1, with 10 nucleotides matching TRBD1. V gave up 5 bases and J gave up 4 bases; unmatched junction bases: 7. Germline CDR1 is SNHLY and CDR2 is FYNNEI. The CDR3 runs to 15 residues. Written as DNA, the CDR3 is TGTGCCAGCAGTCCCGGGACAGGGGTGGGCACTGAAGCTTTCTTT. Translated, it gives CASSPGTGVGTEAFF.

The chain uses TRBV6-5 and TRBJ2-3, with 11 bases aligning to TRBD2. The CDR3 extends over 15 amino acids. V trimming: 6 bases; J trimming: 4 bases; junction bases outside the gene matches: 6. Germline V gene lookup returns CDR1 MNHEY and CDR2 SVGAGI. CDR3 DNA: TGTGCCAGCAGAGAGCTAGCGGGGGGTCCAGATACGCAGTATTTT. It codes for CASRELAGGPDTQYF.

The CDR3 sequence is CASSLGLLYNEQFF. The DNA of the CDR3 is TGTGCCAGTAGCCTAGGACTCCTTTACAATGAGCAGTTCTTC. The rearrangement links TRBV19 to TRBJ2-1; maybe TRBD2 (5 bases). The CDR3 runs to 14 residues. The V end was cut by 6 bases, the J end by 4 bases, with 13 bases between. CDR1 is LNHDA, CDR2 SQIVND, per germline (reference sequence). Variable domain in full (rest from reference TRBV19 and TRBJ2-1): DGGITQSPKYLFRKEGQNVTLSCEQNLNHDAMYWYRQDPGQGLRLIYYSQIVNDFQKGDIAEGYSVSREKKESFPLTVTSAQKNPTAFYLCASSLGLLYNEQFFGPGTRLTVL.

The chain has TRBV6-2 or TRBV6-3 and TRBJ1-5, with D perhaps matching TRBD1 (6 bases). Germline values: CDR1 MNHEY, CDR2 SVGEGT. The V end lost 5 bases, the J end lost 0 bases, and 8 bases lay between the germline ends. The CDR3 loop spans 14 amino acids. Written as DNA, the CDR3 is TGTGCCAGCAGTAACAGGGATAGCAATCAGCCCCAGCATTTT. Translating gives CASSNRDSNQPQHF.

Here the CDR3 DNA reads TGTGCCAGCAGTAGAACATCCGGGAATTCACCCCTCCACTTT. Protein: CASSRTSGNSPLHF. The chain has TRBV2 and TRBJ1-6; D uncertain. Deletions cut 5 bases from V and 7 bases from J, with 12 bases between. This CDR3 comprises 14 residues. Looked up from germline, CDR1 is SNHLY and CDR2 is FYNNEI.

This clone was counted between two and nine times. The chain couples TRBV30 to TRBJ2-5; D unresolved. This CDR3 is built from 11 residues. Trimming took 0 bases from V and 7 from J, leaving 6 bases between them. CDR1 is GTSNPN, CDR2 SVGIG, per germline (reference sequence). The CDR3 protein is CAWSVLGTQYF. In DNA form, the CDR3 reads TGTGCCTGGAGTGTACTCGGGACCCAGTACTTC. Combining the CDR3 with reference TRBV30 and TRBJ2-5 gives the whole variable domain SQTIHQWPATLVQPVGSPLSLECTVEGTSNPNLYWYRQAAGRGLQLLFYSVGIGQISSEVPQNLSASRPQDRQFILSSKKLLLSDSGFYLCAWSVLGTQYFGPGTRLLVL.

The chain has TRBV9 and TRBJ1-3; D is ambiguous. CDR3 size: 16 residues. Deletions cut 1 base from V and 4 bases from J, with 15 bases between. Germline V lookup: CDR1 SGDLS, CDR2 YYNGEE. CDR3 sequence: CASSVSLRGEGNTIYF. CDR3 in DNA: TGTGCCAGCAGCGTAAGCCTCCGGGGAGAGGGAAACACCATATATTTT.

The gene calls are TRBV7-6 and TRBJ1-6; D is undetermined. CDR3 length: 13 amino acids. Germline values: CDR1 SGHVS, CDR2 FNYEAQ. V was pared by 10 bases and J by 4 bases, with 11 bases between. Here the CDR3 reads CATSRQYNSPLHF. The DNA of the CDR3 is TGTGCCACATCCCGACAATATAATTCACCCCTCCACTTT.

This chain uses TRBV6-5 with TRBJ1-2, with 10 bases lining up with TRBD1. The length of the CDR3 is 13 residues. CDR1 and CDR2 (germline): MNHEY, SVGAGI. J gave up 5 bases and V 8 bases, and 5 bases lay outside the gene matches. The CDR3 loop reads CASSGTGDYGYTF. CDR3 nucleotide sequence: TGTGCCAGCTCCGGGACAGGGGATTATGGCTACACCTTC.

This chain uses TRBV2 with TRBJ2-7, with D unclear. V lost 5 bases, J lost 2 bases, and 10 bases lay in between. The CDR3 consists of 13 residues. Germline-derived CDR1 and CDR2 are SNHLY and FYNNEI. The CDR3 spells CASSKDTAYEQYF. CDR3 coding DNA: TGTGCCAGCAGTAAAGATACGGCCTACGAGCAGTACTTC.

This clone was observed a single time. V is TRBV20-1 and J is TRBJ2-3, with a weak D call TRBD1 (5 bases). Looked up from germline, CDR1 is DFQATT and CDR2 is SNEGSKA (reference sequence). The CDR3 consists of 17 residues. Trimming left V 3 bases short and J 3 bases short, with 22 bases between. In DNA form, the CDR3 reads TGCAGTGCTAGTAGGCCACAGATGGGGCCAGGGACAGATACGCAGTATTTT. It yields the protein CSASRPQMGPGTDTQYF.

V and J are TRBV7-6 and TRBJ2-1, with 8 bases that match TRBD2. V gave up 4 bases and J gave up 9 bases; unmatched junction bases: 11. Germline V gene sequence: CDR1 SGHVS, CDR2 FNYEAQ. This CDR3 has 15 amino acids. CDR3 protein: CASSSLSGKVGEQFF. The CDR3 DNA reads as TGTGCCAGCAGCTCTCTTAGCGGGAAGGTTGGTGAGCAGTTCTTC. The full variable domain, rest sourced from reference TRBV7-6 and TRBJ2-1, is GAGVSQSPRYKVTKRGQDVALRCDPISGHVSLYWYRQALGQGPEFLTYFNYEAQQDKSGLPNDRFSAERPEGSISTLTIQRTEQRDSAMYRCASSSLSGKVGEQFFGPGTRLTVL.

This clone appeared a single time. The V and J genes are TRBV28 and TRBJ1-6, with D possibly matching TRBD1 (5 bases). The CDR3 extends over 14 amino acids. Trimming pared 1 base from V and 7 bases from J, leaving 8 bases between. CDR1 and CDR2 from the germline V gene are MDHEN and SYDVKM. CDR3 loop: CASSLFQGNSPLHF. The CDR3 DNA follows: TGTGCCAGCAGTTTATTCCAGGGAAATTCACCCCTCCACTTT.

This rearrangement joins TRBV19 to TRBJ1-2; 12 bases match TRBD1. Germline lookup yields CDR1 LNHDA and CDR2 SQIVND (reference sequence). This CDR3 is 17 amino acids long. Unmatched junction bases numbered 7, after V lost 3 bases and J lost 2 bases. CDR3 amino acids: CASSIVGTGGFNYGYTF. As DNA, the CDR3 is TGTGCCAGTAGTATTGTAGGGACAGGGGGCTTCAACTATGGCTACACCTTC.

This clone occurred a few times. The chain combines TRBV10-3 with TRBJ1-1; D perhaps matches TRBD1 (5 bases). Trimming left V 6 bases short and J 2 bases short, with 10 bases between. The germline CDR1 and CDR2 sequences are ENHRY and SYGVKD. The CDR3 has 13 residues. The CDR3 loop reads CAISETANTEAFF. CDR3 coding DNA: TGTGCCATCAGCGAGACAGCAAACACTGAAGCTTTCTTT.

The chain recombines TRBV28 with TRBJ1-1; D is ambiguous. V lost 6 bases and J lost 5, with 13 bases in between. From germline, CDR1 is MDHEN and CDR2 SYDVKM. CDR3 length: 13 residues. CDR3 residues: CASRREGWTEAFF. DNA of the CDR3: TGTGCCAGCAGAAGGGAGGGTTGGACTGAAGCTTTCTTT.

The chain joins TRBV10-3 to TRBJ2-3, with 12 nucleotides matching TRBD2. V was clipped by 8 bases and J by 0 bases; unmatched bases: 3. The CDR3 is 15 amino acids. The germline V gene encodes CDR1 ENHRY and CDR2 SYGVKD. The CDR3 reads CAIGTSGPSTDTQYF. CDR3 coding DNA: TGTGCCATCGGGACTAGCGGGCCAAGCACAGATACGCAGTATTTT.

Only a few counts were recorded for this clone. This chain links TRBV11-2 with TRBJ2-7; 7 bases fit TRBD2. CDR3 length equals 13 residues. V was clipped by 5 bases and J by 2 bases; unmatched bases: 3. The germline CDR1 and CDR2 sequences are SGHAT and FQNNGV. CDR3 bases: TGTGCCAGCAGCCGTCGGGGGGCCTACGAGCAGTACTTC. It specifies CASSRRGAYEQYF. Full variable domain (rest looked up from reference TRBV11-2 and TRBJ2-7): EAGVAQSPRYKIIEKRQSVAFWCNPISGHATLYWYQQILGQGPKLLIQFQNNGVVDDSQLPKDRFSAERLKGVDSTLKIQPAKLEDSAVYLCASSRRGAYEQYFGPGTRLTVT.

The chain combines TRBV11-2 with TRBJ2-2, with 8 bases identical to TRBD1. Looked up from germline, CDR1 is SGHAT and CDR2 is FQNNGV. J lost 0 bases, V lost 6 bases, and 12 bases had no gene match. This CDR3 region has 18 residues. The CDR3 protein is CASRWPDRDSANTGELFF. The CDR3, as DNA: TGTGCCAGCAGATGGCCGGACAGGGACTCCGCGAACACCGGGGAGCTGTTTTTT. The full variable domain, its missing parts supplied by reference TRBV11-2 and TRBJ2-2, is EAGVAQSPRYKIIEKRQSVAFWCNPISGHATLYWYQQILGQGPKLLIQFQNNGVVDDSQLPKDRFSAERLKGVDSTLKIQPAKLEDSAVYLCASRWPDRDSANTGELFFGEGSRLTVL.

This chain connects TRBV19 to TRBJ2-5; the match to TRBD1 covers 7 bases. Per the germline V gene, CDR1 is LNHDA and CDR2 is SQIVND (reference sequence). The V gene end was trimmed by 3 bases and the J gene end by 5 bases; junction bases not matched to a gene: 15. This CDR3 is built from 17 residues. For the CDR3, the DNA is TGTGCCAGTAGTATGCCATCACTCGGGGACAGACGGGAGACCCAGTACTTC. Protein product: CASSMPSLGDRRETQYF. The variable domain in full, completed from reference TRBV19 and TRBJ2-5, reads DGGITQSPKYLFRKEGQNVTLSCEQNLNHDAMYWYRQDPGQGLRLIYYSQIVNDFQKGDIAEGYSVSREKKESFPLTVTSAQKNPTAFYLCASSMPSLGDRRETQYFGPGTRLLVL.

This clone was seen a handful of times. The chain recombines TRBV5-6 with TRBJ2-7, with TRBD1 as a possible D gene (6 bases). The CDR3 has 14 residues. CDR1 and CDR2 (germline): SGHDT, YYEEEE. V was clipped by 1 base and J by 2 bases, with 10 bases between them. The CDR3 DNA sequence: TGTGCCAGCAGCTTGAAGGCAGGGGCCTACGAGCAGTACTTC. Protein sequence: CASSLKAGAYEQYF.

The genes are TRBV15 and TRBJ1-4, with D possibly being TRBD1 (6 bases). CDR1 and CDR2 (germline): LNHNV, YYDKDF (reference sequence). The CDR3 is 13 amino acids. V lost 5 bases and J 7 bases, leaving 11 bases between the germline ends. This chain's CDR3 is CATSQSRGEKLFF. The CDR3 nucleotides are TGTGCCACCAGCCAAAGCAGGGGTGAAAAACTGTTTTTT.